This TCR beta chain was retrieved from a study of blood T cell repertoires in COVID-19. Produced via immunoSEQ multiplex PCR; TCRdb's table is partial and in-frame only. The sample lists around 140,000 clones; 80% to 90% were seen once. CDR3 size: 11 residues. Per the germline V gene, CDR1 is DFQATT and CDR2 is SNEGSKA (reference sequence). V gave up 4 bases and J gave up 8 bases, with 12 bases separating them. The sequence was collected from a man aged 55-75 years with active or convalescent COVID-19. The specimen sequenced was peripheral blood. This chain joins TRBV20-1 and TRBJ2-7, with D tentatively TRBD1 (7 bases). The chain's CDR3 is CSATTGTQQYF. The CDR3 DNA reads as TGCAGTGCTACGACAGGGACTCAGCAGTACTTC.